The present entry profiles one TCR beta chain with its context. Study processing details: Amplification with reference gene primers provided the estimates of nucleated cell counts. Assay used: immunoSEQ multiplex PCR; TCRdb lists only in-frame clones, some missing. V, J and clone size are those of that table, while D and trimming were read from the DNA. The table includes about 170,000 clones, about nine tenths detected once. These data originate in a study of blood T cell repertoires in COVID-19. The wider study: The United States, Italy and Spain supplied acute and convalescent COVID-19 samples.

What was sequenced was peripheral blood. This TCR was recovered from a woman in her sixties with COVID-19, enrolled during active disease.

CDR3 protein: CSVHNYGYTF. As DNA, the CDR3 is TGCAGTGTACACAACTATGGCTACACCTTC. The gene calls are TRBV20-1 and TRBJ1-2; D gene uncertain. The CDR3 extends over 10 amino acids. Germline V CDR1 and CDR2: DFQATT, SNEGSKA (reference sequence). V was trimmed by 7 bases and J by 2 bases, leaving 5 bases between them.